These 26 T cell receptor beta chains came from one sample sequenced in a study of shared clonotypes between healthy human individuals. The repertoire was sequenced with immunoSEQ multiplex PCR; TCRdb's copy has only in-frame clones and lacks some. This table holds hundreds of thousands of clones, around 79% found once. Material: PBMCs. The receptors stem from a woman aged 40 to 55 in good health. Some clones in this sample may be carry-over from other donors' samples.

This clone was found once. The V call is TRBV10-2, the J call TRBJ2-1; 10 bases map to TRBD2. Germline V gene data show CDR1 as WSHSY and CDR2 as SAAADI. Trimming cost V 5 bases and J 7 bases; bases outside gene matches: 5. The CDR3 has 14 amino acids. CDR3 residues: CASSQAGGWNEQFF. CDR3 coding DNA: TGCGCCAGCAGTCAAGCGGGAGGGTGGAATGAGCAGTTCTTC.

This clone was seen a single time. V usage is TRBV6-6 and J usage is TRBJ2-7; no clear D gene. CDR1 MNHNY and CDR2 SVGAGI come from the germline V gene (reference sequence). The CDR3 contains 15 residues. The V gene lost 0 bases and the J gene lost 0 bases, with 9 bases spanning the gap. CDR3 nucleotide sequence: TGTGCCAGCAGTTACTCGGAGTCCAGCTCCTACGAGCAGTACTTC. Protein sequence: CASSYSESSSYEQYF.

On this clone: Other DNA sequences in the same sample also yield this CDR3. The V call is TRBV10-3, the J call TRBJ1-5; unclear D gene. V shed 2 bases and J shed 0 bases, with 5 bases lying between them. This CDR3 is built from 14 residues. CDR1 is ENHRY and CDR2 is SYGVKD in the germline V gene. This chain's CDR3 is CAISEVNSNQPQHF. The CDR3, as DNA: TGTGCCATCAGTGAGGTGAATAGCAATCAGCCCCAGCATTTT.

CDR3 nucleotides: TGTGCCAGCAGCCAGGGGGCGAACACCGGGGAGCTGTTTTTT. It is translated as CASSQGANTGELFF. V usage is TRBV6-5 and J usage is TRBJ2-2; TRBD1 agrees at 7 bases. CDR3 length: 14 residues. V dropped 6 bases and J dropped 0; count of bases not matched to a gene: 1. Germline V gives CDR1 MNHEY, CDR2 SVGAGI.

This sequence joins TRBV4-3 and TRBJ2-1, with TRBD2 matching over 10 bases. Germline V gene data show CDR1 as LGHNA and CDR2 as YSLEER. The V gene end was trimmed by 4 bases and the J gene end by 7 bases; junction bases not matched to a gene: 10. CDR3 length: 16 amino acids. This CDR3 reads CASSPLAGGRNNEQFF. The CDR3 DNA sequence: TGCGCCAGCAGCCCTTTAGCGGGAGGCCGGAATAATGAGCAGTTCTTC.

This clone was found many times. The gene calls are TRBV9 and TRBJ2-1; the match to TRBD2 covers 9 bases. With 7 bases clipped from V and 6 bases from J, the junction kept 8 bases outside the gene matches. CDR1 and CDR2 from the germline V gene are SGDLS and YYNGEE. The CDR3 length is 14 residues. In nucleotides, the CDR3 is TGTGCCAGCCAGCCCAGCGGGAGGCGCAATGAGCAGTTCTTC. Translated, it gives CASQPSGRRNEQFF.

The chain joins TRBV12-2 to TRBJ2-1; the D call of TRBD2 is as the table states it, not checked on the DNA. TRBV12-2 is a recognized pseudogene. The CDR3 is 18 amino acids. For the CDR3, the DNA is TGTGCAAGTCGCTTAGGGGCTCGAGGGAGCGGGAGGTCCAATGAGCAGTTCTTC. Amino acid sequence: CASRLGARGSGRSNEQFF.

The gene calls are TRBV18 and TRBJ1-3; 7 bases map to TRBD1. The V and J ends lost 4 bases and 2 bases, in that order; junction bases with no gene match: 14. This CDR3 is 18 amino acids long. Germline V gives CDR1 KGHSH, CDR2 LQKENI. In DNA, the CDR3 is TGTGCCAGCTCACAAACTCCGGGACAGCACTTAACTGGAAACACCATATATTTT. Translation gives CASSQTPGQHLTGNTIYF. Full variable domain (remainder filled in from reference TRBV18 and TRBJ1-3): NAGVMQNPRHLVRRRGQEARLRCSPMKGHSHVYWYRQLPEEGLKFMVYLQKENIIDESGMPKERFSAEFPKEGPSILRIQQVVRGDSAAYFCASSQTPGQHLTGNTIYFGEGSWLTVV.

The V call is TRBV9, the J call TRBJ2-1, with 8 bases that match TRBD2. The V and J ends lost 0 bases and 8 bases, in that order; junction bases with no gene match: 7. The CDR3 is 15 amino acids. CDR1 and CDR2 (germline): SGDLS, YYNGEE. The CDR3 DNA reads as TGTGCCAGCAGCGTAGCGGGGACTAGGGACGATGAGCAGTTCTTC. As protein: CASSVAGTRDDEQFF.

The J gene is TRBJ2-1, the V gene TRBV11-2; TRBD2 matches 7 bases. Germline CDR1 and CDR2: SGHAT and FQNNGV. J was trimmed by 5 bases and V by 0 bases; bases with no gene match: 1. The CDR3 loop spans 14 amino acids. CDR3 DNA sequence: TGTGCCAGCAGCTTAGAACTAGCGCACAATGAGCAGTTCTTC. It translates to CASSLELAHNEQFF.

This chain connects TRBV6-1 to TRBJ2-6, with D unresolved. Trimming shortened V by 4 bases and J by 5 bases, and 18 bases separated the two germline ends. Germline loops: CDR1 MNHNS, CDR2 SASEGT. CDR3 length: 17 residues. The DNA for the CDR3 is TGTGCCAGCAGTGGAAATTGCTCTCAAAGTCGGGCCAACGTCCTGACTTTC. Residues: CASSGNCSQSRANVLTF.

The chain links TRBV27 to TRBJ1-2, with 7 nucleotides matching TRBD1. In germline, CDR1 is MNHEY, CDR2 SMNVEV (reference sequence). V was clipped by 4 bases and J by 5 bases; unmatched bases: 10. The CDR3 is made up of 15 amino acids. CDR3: CASSSRQGPLYGYTF. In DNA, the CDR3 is TGTGCCAGCAGTTCCCGACAGGGACCTCTTTATGGCTACACCTTC.

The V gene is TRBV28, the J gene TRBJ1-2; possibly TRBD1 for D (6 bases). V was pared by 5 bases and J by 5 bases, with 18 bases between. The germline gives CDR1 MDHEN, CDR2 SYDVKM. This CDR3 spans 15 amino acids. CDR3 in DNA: TGTGCCAGCAGTACGGCTCCAGGGGACAAATATGGCTACACCTTC. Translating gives CASSTAPGDKYGYTF.

CDR3 residues: CASSDNRGYGYTF. DNA for the CDR3: TGTGCCAGCAGCGACAACAGGGGATATGGCTACACCTTC. The J gene is TRBJ1-2, the V gene TRBV11-2; 7 bases line up with TRBD1. CDR3 length: 13 amino acids. Looked up from germline, CDR1 is SGHAT and CDR2 is FQNNGV. Trimming took 5 bases from V and 5 from J; bases not matched to a gene: 5.

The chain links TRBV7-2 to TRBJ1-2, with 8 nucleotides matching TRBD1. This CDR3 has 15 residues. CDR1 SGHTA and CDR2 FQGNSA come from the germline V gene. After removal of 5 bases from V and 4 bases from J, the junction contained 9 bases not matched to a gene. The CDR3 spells CASSQQSTGGYGYTF. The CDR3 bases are TGTGCCAGCAGCCAACAATCTACAGGGGGCTATGGCTACACCTTC.

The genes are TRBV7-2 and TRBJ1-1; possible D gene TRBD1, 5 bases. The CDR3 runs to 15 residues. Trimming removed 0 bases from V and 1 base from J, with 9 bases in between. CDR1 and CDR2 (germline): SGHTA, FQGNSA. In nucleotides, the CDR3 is TGTGCCAGCAGCTTAGCGGGGGGATCGAACACTGAAGCTTTCTTT. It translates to CASSLAGGSNTEAFF.

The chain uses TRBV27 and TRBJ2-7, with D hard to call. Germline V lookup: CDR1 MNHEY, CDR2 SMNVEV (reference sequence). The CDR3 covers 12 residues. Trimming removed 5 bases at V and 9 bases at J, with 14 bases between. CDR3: CASSPPSKRQYF. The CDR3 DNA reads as TGTGCCAGCAGTCCGCCTTCCAAAAGGCAGTACTTC.

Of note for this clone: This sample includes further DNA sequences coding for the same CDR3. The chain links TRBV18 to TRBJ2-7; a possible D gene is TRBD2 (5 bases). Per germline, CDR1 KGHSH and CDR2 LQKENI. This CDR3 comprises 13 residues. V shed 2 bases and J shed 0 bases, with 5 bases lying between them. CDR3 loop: CASSPGSSYEQYF. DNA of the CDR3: TGTGCCAGCTCACCAGGGAGCTCCTACGAGCAGTACTTC.

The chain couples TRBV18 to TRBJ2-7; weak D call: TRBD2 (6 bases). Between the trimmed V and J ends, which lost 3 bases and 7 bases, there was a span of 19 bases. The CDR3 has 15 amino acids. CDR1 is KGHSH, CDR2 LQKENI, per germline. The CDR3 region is CASSPSSAGRGEQYF. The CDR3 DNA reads TGTGCCAGCTCACCTAGCTCGGCCGGGAGAGGGGAGCAGTACTTC. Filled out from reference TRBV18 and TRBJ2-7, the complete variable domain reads NAGVMQNPRHLVRRRGQEARLRCSPMKGHSHVYWYRQLPEEGLKFMVYLQKENIIDESGMPKERFSAEFPKEGPSILRIQQVVRGDSAAYFCASSPSSAGRGEQYFGPGTRLTVT.

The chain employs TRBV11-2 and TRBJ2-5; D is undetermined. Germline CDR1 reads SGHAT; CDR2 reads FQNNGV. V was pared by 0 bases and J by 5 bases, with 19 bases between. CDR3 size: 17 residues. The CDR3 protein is CASSLEPWSPNSETQYF. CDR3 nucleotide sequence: TGTGCCAGCAGCTTAGAGCCATGGTCTCCCAACAGTGAGACCCAGTACTTC.

CDR3 nucleotides: TGTGCCAGCAGCTCCCTACACGGCGAAAAACTGTTTTTT. Translated: CASSSLHGEKLFF. The chain has TRBV11-3 and TRBJ1-4; D not resolved. Germline V CDR1 and CDR2: SGHNT, YENEEA. Deletions cut 4 bases from V and 8 bases from J, with 11 bases between. The CDR3 has 13 residues.

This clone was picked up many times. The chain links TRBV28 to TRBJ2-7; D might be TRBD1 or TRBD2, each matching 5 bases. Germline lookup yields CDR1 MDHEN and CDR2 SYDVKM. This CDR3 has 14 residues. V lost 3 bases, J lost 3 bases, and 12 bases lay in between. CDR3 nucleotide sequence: TGTGCCAGCAGTTTTTGGAGCGGACACTACGAGCAGTACTTC. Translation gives CASSFWSGHYEQYF.

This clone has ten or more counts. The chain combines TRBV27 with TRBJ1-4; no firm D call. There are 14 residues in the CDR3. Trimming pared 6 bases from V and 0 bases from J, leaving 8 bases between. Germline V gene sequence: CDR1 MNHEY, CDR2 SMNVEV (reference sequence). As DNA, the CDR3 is TGTGCCAGCAGACTGACCCCAACTAATGAAAAACTGTTTTTT. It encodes CASRLTPTNEKLFF.

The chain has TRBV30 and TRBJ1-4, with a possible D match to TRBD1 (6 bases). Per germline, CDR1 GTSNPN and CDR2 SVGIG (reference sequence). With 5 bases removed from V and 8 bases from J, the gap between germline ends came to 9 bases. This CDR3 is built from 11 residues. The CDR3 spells CAWGTLEKLFF. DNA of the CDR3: TGTGCCTGGGGGACATTGGAAAAACTGTTTTTT.

Here the CDR3 DNA reads TGCGCCAGCAGCTTGGATATCTACAATGAGCAGTTCTTC. This codes for CASSLDIYNEQFF. The chain uses TRBV5-1 and TRBJ2-1; D is ambiguous. Trimming took off 0 bases at V and 3 bases at J, with 4 bases between the two ends. Per germline, CDR1 SGHRS and CDR2 YFSETQ. The length of the CDR3 is 13 residues.

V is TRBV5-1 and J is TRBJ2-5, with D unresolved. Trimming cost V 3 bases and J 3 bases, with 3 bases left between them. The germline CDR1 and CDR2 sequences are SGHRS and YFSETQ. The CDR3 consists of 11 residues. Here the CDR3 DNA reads TGCGCCAGCAGCTCGAAAGAGACCCAGTACTTC. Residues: CASSSKETQYF.